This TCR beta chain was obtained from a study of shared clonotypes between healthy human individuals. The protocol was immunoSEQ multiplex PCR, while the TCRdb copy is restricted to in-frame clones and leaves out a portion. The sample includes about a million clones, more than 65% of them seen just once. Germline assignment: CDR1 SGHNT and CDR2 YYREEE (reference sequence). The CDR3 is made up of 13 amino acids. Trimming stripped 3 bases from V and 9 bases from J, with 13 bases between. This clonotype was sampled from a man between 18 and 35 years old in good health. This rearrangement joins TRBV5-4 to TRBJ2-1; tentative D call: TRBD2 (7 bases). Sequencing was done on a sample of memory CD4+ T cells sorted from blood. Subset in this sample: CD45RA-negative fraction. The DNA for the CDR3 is TGTGCCAGCAGCTCAGAGGGAGGGGGTGAGCAGTTCTTC. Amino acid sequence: CASSSEGGGEQFF.